The 22 T cell receptor beta chains below all came from one sample that was sequenced in a study of cytomegalovirus exposure and HLA in healthy donors. The PCR made use of 60 Vbeta and 13 Jbeta primers. Some clones are missing from TCRdb's copy, which holds only in-frame ones; the method was immunoSEQ multiplex PCR. The data contain around 210,000 clones, about 78% of them singletons. Source material: PBMCs. The receptor source for this set is a woman in her 30s in good health and CMV-seronegative.

The gene calls are TRBV19 and TRBJ2-3; D is ambiguous. Deletions cut 3 bases from V and 4 bases from J, with 5 bases between. In germline, CDR1 is LNHDA, CDR2 SQIVND (reference sequence). This CDR3 has 12 amino acids. The CDR3 DNA sequence: TGTGCCAGTAGTATTCTTGCAGATACGCAGTATTTT. Translation: CASSILADTQYF.

The CDR3 spells CASSPPLGLAGQETQYF. CDR3 bases: TGTGCCAGCTCACCACCCCTTGGTCTAGCGGGGCAAGAGACCCAGTACTTC. The V call is TRBV18, the J call TRBJ2-5; 9 nucleotides match TRBD2. With 0 bases clipped from V and 2 bases from J, the junction kept 7 bases outside the gene matches. CDR3 size: 17 residues. CDR1 is KGHSH and CDR2 is LQKENI in the germline V gene.

This rearrangement joins TRBV25-1 to TRBJ2-7, with a tentative D call TRBD2 (6 bases). CDR3 length: 14 residues. The germline CDR1 and CDR2 sequences are MGHDK and SYGVNS. Trimming removed 11 bases at V and 0 bases at J, with 17 bases between. The CDR3 DNA reads TGTGCCCCTAGTAGTGGGGGGAGCTCCTACGAGCAGTACTTC. Protein: CAPSSGGSSYEQYF.

This clone was recorded a few times. The chain joins TRBV4-2 to TRBJ2-1; the match to TRBD2 covers 8 bases. The V segment lost 0 bases and the J segment 9 bases; nucleotides outside the gene matches: 13. Germline CDR1 LGHNA, CDR2 YNFKEQ. The length of the CDR3 is 17 residues. In DNA, the CDR3 is TGTGCCAGCAGCCAAGAAGGACGCCTAGCGGGCTGGCGTGAGCAGTTCTTC. It translates to CASSQEGRLAGWREQFF.

The chain couples TRBV19 to TRBJ1-1; TRBD1 aligns across 7 bases. The CDR3 covers 16 residues. V lost 10 bases to trimming and J lost 1 base; unmatched junction nucleotides: 15. CDR1 is LNHDA and CDR2 is SQIVND in the germline V gene (reference sequence). Here the CDR3 reads CAIQRTGVGSNTEAFF. DNA for the CDR3: TGTGCCATCCAAAGGACAGGCGTAGGGTCGAACACTGAAGCTTTCTTT.

The CDR3 spells CASSYSTVSYEQYF. The CDR3 DNA sequence: TGTGCCAGCAGTTACTCGACAGTCTCCTACGAGCAGTACTTC. This chain joins TRBV6-5 and TRBJ2-7, with D perhaps matching TRBD1 (5 bases). The germline V and J ends were trimmed by 0 bases and 0 bases, with 6 bases remaining between them. This CDR3 has 14 amino acids. Germline CDR1 and CDR2: MNHEY and SVGAGI.

The V call is TRBV5-1, the J call TRBJ1-2; TRBD1 is a possible D gene (5 bases). The V gene lost 0 bases and the J gene lost 8 bases, with 11 bases spanning the gap. CDR1 and CDR2 from the germline V gene are SGHRS and YFSETQ. CDR3 length: 13 amino acids. The CDR3 DNA sequence: TGCGCCAGCAGCTTGGACAGGCTTGAGGGCTACACCTTC. Residues: CASSLDRLEGYTF.

J is TRBJ2-1 and V is TRBV9; TRBD2 matches 8 bases. Per germline, CDR1 SGDLS and CDR2 YYNGEE. The CDR3 totals 15 residues. V lost 4 bases to trimming and J lost 4 bases; unmatched junction nucleotides: 7. The CDR3 region has the DNA TGTGCCAGCAGCCCCCGGGGGGGAGCGTACAATGAGCAGTTCTTC. Translated, it gives CASSPRGGAYNEQFF. The entire variable domain, with the rest obtained from reference TRBV9 and TRBJ2-1, is as follows: DSGVTQTPKHLITATGQRVTLRCSPRSGDLSVYWYQQSLDQGLQFLIQYYNGEERAKGNILERFSAQQFPDLHSELNLSSLELGDSALYFCASSPRGGAYNEQFFGPGTRLTVL.

The gene calls are TRBV11-3 and TRBJ2-2, with TRBD1 matching over 7 bases. V dropped 6 bases and J dropped 0; count of bases not matched to a gene: 4. The CDR3 contains 15 residues. Germline assignment: CDR1 SGHNT and CDR2 YENEEA. This CDR3 is CASRGQIPNTGELFF. CDR3 nucleotides: TGTGCCAGCAGGGGACAGATTCCGAACACCGGGGAGCTGTTTTTT.

The rearrangement links TRBV10-3 to TRBJ1-4; D may be TRBD1 (6 bases). V lost 4 bases to trimming and J lost 7 bases, with 13 bases between them. This CDR3 comprises 14 residues. The V gene's germline CDR1 is ENHRY and CDR2 SYGVKD. This CDR3 is CAISGQGRPEKLFF. The CDR3 nucleotides read TGTGCCATCAGTGGTCAGGGGCGACCTGAAAAACTGTTTTTT.

This clone was picked up one time. The rearrangement links TRBV7-9 to TRBJ1-1, with a weak D call TRBD1 (5 bases). CDR3 length: 12 amino acids. Germline CDR1 and CDR2: SEHNR and FQNEAQ (reference sequence). The V end was cut by 3 bases, the J end by 9 bases, with 11 bases between. The CDR3 spells CASSLGGEKAFF. CDR3 DNA sequence: TGTGCCAGCAGCTTGGGGGGGGAGAAAGCTTTCTTT.

The chain uses TRBV10-1 and TRBJ2-1; 7 bases are shared with TRBD2. Germline V gives CDR1 WNHNN, CDR2 SYGVQD (reference sequence). V lost 6 bases to trimming and J lost 2 bases; unmatched junction nucleotides: 13. The CDR3 extends over 17 amino acids. The CDR3 sequence is CASSLFRAGYAYNEQFF. The CDR3 DNA reads TGCGCCAGCAGCCTCTTCCGAGCGGGGTACGCCTACAATGAGCAGTTCTTC.

This clone was picked up one time. The chain couples TRBV7-9 to TRBJ2-3; tentative D call: TRBD2 (5 bases). The V end was cut by 3 bases, the J end by 8 bases, with 12 bases between. This CDR3 has 13 residues. Germline V gene data show CDR1 as SEHNR and CDR2 as FQNEAQ (reference sequence). CDR3 region: CASSFRGPGTQYF. CDR3 bases: TGTGCCAGCAGCTTTCGCGGGCCTGGTACGCAGTATTTT.

This rearrangement joins TRBV28 to TRBJ2-5; the D gene is possibly TRBD1 (6 bases). This CDR3 is 14 amino acids long. The V gene's germline CDR1 is MDHEN and CDR2 SYDVKM. V was shortened by 3 bases and J by 5 bases, with 13 bases between the two germline ends. The CDR3 coding sequence is TGTGCCAGCAGTTTTCGGAACAGGGAGGAGACCCAGTACTTC. Its protein product is CASSFRNREETQYF. Full variable domain (rest looked up from reference TRBV28 and TRBJ2-5): DVKVTQSSRYLVKRTGEKVFLECVQDMDHENMFWYRQDPGLGLRLIYFSYDVKMKEKGDIPEGYSVSREKKERFSLILESASTNQTSMYLCASSFRNREETQYFGPGTRLLVL.

The chain joins TRBV6-5 to TRBJ1-3, with D possibly being TRBD1 (5 bases). The germline CDR1 and CDR2 sequences are MNHEY and SVGAGI. V dropped 2 bases and J dropped 0 bases, with 11 bases sitting between them. There are 16 residues in the CDR3. This chain's CDR3 is CASSYAGRISGNTIYF. DNA for the CDR3: TGTGCCAGCAGTTACGCGGGACGGATCTCTGGAAACACCATATATTTT.

This clone was recorded a few times. V usage is TRBV6-1 and J usage is TRBJ2-7, with D tentatively TRBD1 (6 bases). In germline, CDR1 is MNHNS, CDR2 SASEGT. V gave up 1 base and J gave up 2 bases, with 6 bases separating them. CDR3 length: 13 residues. CDR3 coding DNA: TGTGCCAGCAGTGAAGGGGACACCTACGAGCAGTACTTC. Translating gives CASSEGDTYEQYF.

The chain uses TRBV15 and TRBJ2-1, with 12 bases identical to TRBD2. The junction had 9 bases not matched to a gene; V was cut back by 5 bases and J by 7 bases. The germline V gene encodes CDR1 LNHNV and CDR2 YYDKDF (reference sequence). The CDR3 covers 16 residues. The CDR3 reads CATSGPTSGRPNEQFF. DNA for the CDR3: TGTGCCACCAGCGGACCCACTAGCGGGAGGCCGAATGAGCAGTTCTTC.

The chain is built from TRBV5-1 and TRBJ1-1; D perhaps matches TRBD1 (6 bases). Germline values: CDR1 SGHRS, CDR2 YFSETQ. The V end lost 0 bases, the J end lost 7 bases, and 13 bases lay between the germline ends. The CDR3 loop spans 14 amino acids. CDR3 protein: CASSLAGTIHEAFF. CDR3 sequence (DNA): TGCGCCAGCAGCTTGGCCGGGACAATTCATGAAGCTTTCTTT.

A few counts support this clone. The rearrangement links TRBV5-4 to TRBJ1-1, with 7 bases aligning to TRBD1. The germline CDR1 and CDR2 sequences are SGHNT and YYREEE (reference sequence). This CDR3 spans 12 amino acids. The V and J ends lost 3 bases and 4 bases, in that order; junction bases with no gene match: 0. Written as DNA, the CDR3 is TGTGCCAGCAGCTCAGGGGGCACTGAAGCTTTCTTT. This gives the protein CASSSGGTEAFF.

This chain links TRBV30 with TRBJ2-7; the D gene is possibly TRBD1 (5 bases). Germline CDR1 is GTSNPN and CDR2 is SVGIG (reference sequence). The CDR3 extends over 13 amino acids. V dropped 0 bases and J dropped 5 bases, with 11 bases sitting between them. The DNA of the CDR3 is TGTGCCTGGAGTGTAATATCAGGGAACGAGCAGTACTTC. Residues: CAWSVISGNEQYF.

This rearrangement joins TRBV28 to TRBJ2-3; TRBD2 might be the D (7 bases). The CDR3 consists of 14 residues. V dropped 5 bases and J dropped 2 bases, with 11 bases sitting between them. Germline V CDR1 and CDR2: MDHEN, SYDVKM. CDR3 in amino acids: CASSPGGLTDTQYF. CDR3 DNA: TGTGCCAGCAGTCCCGGGGGGCTCACAGATACGCAGTATTTT.

This chain links TRBV5-1 with TRBJ2-3, with D maybe TRBD2 (7 bases). CDR1 is SGHRS and CDR2 is YFSETQ in the germline V gene. The CDR3 runs 13 residues. Trimming took off 5 bases at V and 4 bases at J, with 11 bases between the two ends. In nucleotides, the CDR3 is TGCGCCAGCAGGAGGGGGGGTCCAGATACGCAGTATTTT. This encodes CASRRGGPDTQYF.